The source of this T cell receptor (beta chain) is a study of T cell responses to AZD1222 COVID-19 vaccine. General study results and limits: Spike was spanned by vaccine-associated CD4 TCRs, which were dominant at 160-218 and 743-854. The repertoires were collected only after the peak T cell response. Among those given AZD1222, only 5 to 7 were seropositive at baseline. Mostly white British, mostly female donors; authors suggested clonal diversity may be underestimated.

The CDR3 is 14 residues long. Germline loops: CDR1 KGHSH, CDR2 LQKENI. Between the trimmed V and J ends, which lost 3 bases and 5 bases, there was a span of 11 bases. As for this clone: Its specificity is unknown.

Produced via immunoSEQ multiplex PCR; TCRdb's table is partial and in-frame only. The profile covers approximately 140,000 clones, with roughly nine tenths appearing a single time and approximately 3.7% taken by the ten largest. Sequenced material: peripheral blood, taken 28 days after the second AZD1222 dose. The chain combines TRBV18 with TRBJ1-5, with a tentative D call TRBD1 (5 bases). The source of this sequence is an adult who received the AZD1222 COVID-19 vaccine. The CDR3 loop reads CASSPGGRDQPQHF. CDR3 DNA sequence: TGTGCCAGCTCACCCGGGGGAAGGGATCAGCCCCAGCATTTT.